The present T cell receptor (beta chain) was sequenced within a study of monozygotic twins with inflammatory bowel disease. An amount of approximately 3,800 ng of total RNA was used for each TCR library. Eight separate reactions per sample served to make cDNA. UMIs containing a 6-nucleotide sample barcode were added via template switching. TCRdb reprocessed the 5' RACE reads and stores each CDR3 protein as one record, lacking DNA. Its listing shows fewer than 550,000 distinct CDR3 sequences. Germline V gene data show CDR1 as SGHRS and CDR2 as YFSETQ. The CDR3 is made up of 15 amino acids. V gene TRBV5-1 combines with J gene TRBJ2-7; the D call from TCRdb, TRBD2, cannot be confirmed without DNA. This TCR came from a human donor with ulcerative colitis or Crohn's disease, or a healthy co-twin of an affected twin (not recorded which). The source material was blood. This CDR3 reads CASRRLAGSSYEQYF.